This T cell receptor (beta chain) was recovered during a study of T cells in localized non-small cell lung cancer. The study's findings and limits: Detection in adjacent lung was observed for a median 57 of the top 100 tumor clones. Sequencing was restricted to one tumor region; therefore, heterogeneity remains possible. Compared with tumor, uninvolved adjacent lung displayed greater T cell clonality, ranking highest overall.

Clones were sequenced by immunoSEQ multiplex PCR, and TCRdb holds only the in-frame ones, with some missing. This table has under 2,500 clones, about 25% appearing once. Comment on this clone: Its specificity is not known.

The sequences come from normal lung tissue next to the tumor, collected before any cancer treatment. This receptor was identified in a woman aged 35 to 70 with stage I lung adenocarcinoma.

Here the CDR3 DNA reads TGTGCCAGCAGCCCAAGGGACCTAGCGAACACTGAAGCTTTCTTT. Translated: CASSPRDLANTEAFF. J is TRBJ1-1 and V is TRBV11-3, with D perhaps TRBD1 (5 bases). From germline, CDR1 is SGHNT and CDR2 YENEEA. The CDR3 consists of 15 residues. The germline V and J ends were trimmed by 5 bases and 1 base, with 14 bases remaining between them.